This T cell receptor beta chain was documented in a study of T cells in Graves' hyperthyroidism and ophthalmopathy. Study summary: Peripheral blood was secured at the point of initial diagnosis, before any treatment.

RNA transcripts provided the source from which TCR beta CDR3 regions were amplified. A first-round RT-PCR of the TCR CDR3 used the HTBI primer set. TCRdb passed the multiplex PCR reads through MiXCR, listing each CDR3 protein once. The sample records about 840,000 distinct CDR3 sequences, more than 30% being singletons. Calling Graves' hyperthyroidism stable meant ophthalmopathy did not progress within 18 months. On the basis of clinical symptoms, serum thyroxine and TRAb, thyroid ultrasound and orbital computed tomography, diagnoses were made. Trimming removed 3 bases from V and 0 bases from J, with 14 bases in between. Germline values: CDR1 SGHAT, CDR2 FQNNGV. The CDR3 runs to 16 residues. This clonotype has a handful of counts.

This chain uses TRBV11-2 with TRBJ1-1, with no clear D. Sequencing input: blood. The TCR was taken from a man aged 18 to 30 with Graves' hyperthyroidism. CDR3 protein: CASSLLQEPMNTEAFF. The CDR3 DNA reads TGTGCCAGCAGCTTGCTACAAGAGCCTATGAACACTGAAGCTTTCTTT.